The 24 T cell receptor beta chains given below trace back to one sample, sequenced in a study of PD-1 blockade in classical Hodgkin lymphoma. Brentuximab vedotin exposure varied, and every patient relapsed after autologous stem cell transplantation. The assay was immunoSEQ multiplex PCR, and TCRdb's table has in-frame clones only and misses some. The data contain about 23,000 clones, 60% to 85% of them singletons. The specimen was peripheral blood mononuclear cells (PBMCs), collected before the second cycle of nivolumab. These TCRs come from a human donor with classical Hodgkin lymphoma.

This clone was counted once. The chain links TRBV28 to TRBJ1-5; D gene unclear. This CDR3 has 11 amino acids. V was trimmed by 6 bases and J by 4 bases, leaving 4 bases between them. Germline CDR1 MDHEN, CDR2 SYDVKM. CDR3 nucleotides: TGTGCCAGCAGAACGAATCAGCCCCAGCATTTT. It yields the protein CASRTNQPQHF.

The chain combines TRBV19 with TRBJ2-2, with D tentatively TRBD2 (6 bases). This CDR3 comprises 14 residues. Germline V CDR1 and CDR2: LNHDA, SQIVND (reference sequence). V gave up 6 bases and J gave up 5 bases, with 13 bases separating them. For the CDR3, the DNA is TGTGCCAGTAGCCCCGGGAGAGGAACCGGGGAGCTGTTTTTT. This gives the protein CASSPGRGTGELFF.

This clone has more than one count but fewer than ten. The genes are TRBV5-1 and TRBJ2-7; D not certain. The germline V and J ends were trimmed by 0 bases and 5 bases, with 9 bases remaining between them. Germline V lookup: CDR1 SGHRS, CDR2 YFSETQ. CDR3 length: 13 amino acids. The CDR3 spells CASSLAMGNEQYF. CDR3 coding DNA: TGCGCCAGCAGCTTGGCCATGGGGAACGAGCAGTACTTC.

This clone was seen a single time. The chain's CDR3 is CASTSRASSYNEQFF. The CDR3 DNA reads as TGTGCCAGCACCTCGCGGGCTAGCTCCTACAATGAGCAGTTCTTC. This chain uses TRBV6-6 with TRBJ2-1, with D possibly being TRBD2 (5 bases). Per germline, CDR1 MNHNY and CDR2 SVGAGI (reference sequence). The CDR3 is made up of 15 amino acids. V was clipped by 7 bases and J by 0 bases, with 13 bases between them.

The chain combines TRBV15 with TRBJ2-5; D is perhaps TRBD1 (5 bases). Between the trimmed V and J ends, which lost 5 bases and 4 bases, there was a span of 11 bases. From germline, CDR1 is LNHNV and CDR2 YYDKDF (reference sequence). This CDR3 is built from 13 residues. This chain's CDR3 is CATSQDNRETQYF. The CDR3 nucleotides read TGTGCCACCAGCCAGGACAACCGAGAGACCCAGTACTTC.

The chain has TRBV6-6 and TRBJ1-3; no definite D call. The length of the CDR3 is 13 residues. The germline V gene encodes CDR1 MNHNY and CDR2 SVGAGI (reference sequence). Trimming removed 5 bases at V and 4 bases at J, with 9 bases between. This CDR3 reads CASSPGRGNTIYF. CDR3 bases: TGTGCCAGCAGTCCCGGGAGGGGAAACACCATATATTTT.

The V call is TRBV30, the J call TRBJ2-7, with D perhaps being TRBD1 or TRBD2 (5 bases each). V dropped 8 bases and J dropped 2 bases, with 16 bases sitting between them. This CDR3 contains 13 residues. From germline, CDR1 is GTSNPN and CDR2 SVGIG (reference sequence). For the CDR3, the DNA is TGTGCCGTTGGACGGGACCGAGCCTACGAGCAGTACTTC. Translating it yields CAVGRDRAYEQYF.

This chain joins TRBV2 and TRBJ2-7, with D unclear. The germline gives CDR1 SNHLY, CDR2 FYNNEI. The CDR3 has 14 residues. Deletions cut 7 bases from V and 3 bases from J, with 16 bases between. This chain's CDR3 is CASKDGPLSYEQYF. DNA of the CDR3: TGTGCCAGCAAAGATGGGCCTCTTAGCTACGAGCAGTACTTC.

This clone occurred a few times. This sequence joins TRBV6-4 and TRBJ2-1; D may be TRBD1 (6 bases). The CDR3 contains 11 residues. Germline V gives CDR1 MRHNA, CDR2 SNTAGT. Trimming cost V 11 bases and J 5 bases, with 10 bases left between them. The CDR3 DNA follows: TGTGCCCCCAGGGGTGACAATGAGCAGTTCTTC. Residues: CAPRGDNEQFF.

The chain joins TRBV9 to TRBJ2-3, with a possible D match to TRBD1 (6 bases). From germline, CDR1 is SGDLS and CDR2 YYNGEE. V was clipped by 4 bases and J by 5 bases, with 8 bases between them. This CDR3 is 12 amino acids long. CDR3 protein: CASSLTGDTQYF. CDR3 coding DNA: TGTGCCAGCAGCTTGACAGGAGATACGCAGTATTTT.

The chain employs TRBV28 and TRBJ1-2; no clear D gene. Trimming took off 5 bases at V and 0 bases at J, with 13 bases between the two ends. Looked up from germline, CDR1 is MDHEN and CDR2 is SYDVKM. The CDR3 loop spans 15 amino acids. This CDR3 is CASSPQSLTNYGYTF. In DNA, the CDR3 is TGTGCCAGCAGTCCGCAATCGCTTACTAACTATGGCTACACCTTC.

This rearrangement joins TRBV18 to TRBJ1-1; D is perhaps TRBD1 (5 bases). In germline, CDR1 is KGHSH, CDR2 LQKENI. The CDR3 contains 13 residues. Trimming shortened V by 3 bases and J by 6 bases, and 11 bases separated the two germline ends. CDR3 loop: CASSPSGGSEAFF. The CDR3 DNA reads as TGTGCCAGCTCACCTAGCGGGGGATCTGAAGCTTTCTTT.

The chain carries TRBV2 and TRBJ1-1; tentatively, D is TRBD1 (5 bases). This CDR3 contains 13 residues. Germline CDR1 SNHLY, CDR2 FYNNEI. Trimming left V 4 bases short and J 5 bases short, with 11 bases between. The CDR3: CASSAGGNTEAFF. Written as DNA, the CDR3 is TGTGCCAGCAGTGCGGGGGGTAATACTGAAGCTTTCTTT.

In its sample, this clone was seen once. The rearrangement uses TRBV28 and TRBJ1-2; tentatively, D is TRBD1 (6 bases). Germline lookup yields CDR1 MDHEN and CDR2 SYDVKM. V dropped 6 bases and J dropped 0 bases, with 17 bases sitting between them. This CDR3 has 16 residues. Written as DNA, the CDR3 is TGTGCCAGCAGCCCAATCAGGGGTTATACTAACTATGGCTACACCTTC. Its protein product is CASSPIRGYTNYGYTF.

This clone appeared a single time. One junction end disagrees with the germline gene, perhaps due to a read error. The chain couples TRBV7-7 to TRBJ2-7, with D tentatively TRBD2 (8 bases). Germline V gene lookup returns CDR1 SSHAT and CDR2 FNYEAQ (reference sequence). The CDR3 extends over 13 amino acids. CDR3 region: CASSRDSGSEQYF. CDR3 DNA sequence: TGTGCTAGCAGCCGGGACAGCGGGAGCGAGCAGTACTTC.

The chain uses TRBV6-1 and TRBJ1-1, with 9 bases that match TRBD1. V shed 4 bases and J 4 bases; nucleotides not matched to a gene: 7. Germline assignment: CDR1 MNHNS and CDR2 SASEGT. This CDR3 comprises 15 residues. Here the CDR3 DNA reads TGTGCCAGCAGTGCCAAACAGGGGGCCGGCACTGAAGCTTTCTTT. Amino acid sequence: CASSAKQGAGTEAFF.

The CDR3 DNA reads TGTGCCAGCTCGACACAGGGGGGTACTGAAGCTTTCTTT. This encodes CASSTQGGTEAFF. The V call is TRBV18, the J call TRBJ1-1; 8 bases are shared with TRBD1. J lost 5 bases, V lost 6 bases, and 5 bases had no gene match. Germline CDR1 is KGHSH and CDR2 is LQKENI. CDR3 length: 13 amino acids.

This clone was found a few times. This chain uses TRBV29-1 with TRBJ1-4; 7 nucleotides match TRBD1. CDR3 length equals 14 residues. CDR1 and CDR2 (germline): SQVTM, ANQGSEA. With V trimmed by 2 bases and J by 7 bases, 7 bases remained unmatched. CDR3 residues: CSVETSGGGEKLFF. CDR3 nucleotide sequence: TGCAGCGTTGAAACGTCAGGGGGTGGTGAAAAACTGTTTTTT.

This chain uses TRBV6-5 with TRBJ2-3; 8 bases are a match to TRBD1. The germline gives CDR1 MNHEY, CDR2 SVGAGI. The CDR3 length is 16 residues. With 2 bases clipped from V and 4 bases from J, the junction kept 8 bases outside the gene matches. CDR3 sequence reads: CASSYRTGPGADTQYF. DNA of the CDR3: TGTGCCAGCAGTTACCGGACAGGGCCGGGCGCAGATACGCAGTATTTT.

V and J are TRBV10-2 and TRBJ2-1, with 8 bases aligning to TRBD2. CDR1 and CDR2 from the germline V gene are WSHSY and SAAADI. The V and J ends lost 5 bases and 8 bases, in that order; junction bases with no gene match: 14. The CDR3 runs to 16 residues. The DNA for the CDR3 is TGCGCCAGCAGTCATACTAGCGGAGGTCTCCTCGATGAGCAGTTCTTC. This codes for CASSHTSGGLLDEQFF.

J is TRBJ2-5 and V is TRBV5-1; possibly TRBD1 for D (5 bases). CDR1 is SGHRS, CDR2 YFSETQ, per germline. Trimming removed 0 bases from V and 2 bases from J, with 17 bases in between. The CDR3 loop spans 17 amino acids. CDR3 sequence: CASSLESYVPGQETQYF. In DNA form, the CDR3 reads TGCGCCAGCAGCTTGGAATCGTATGTACCAGGGCAAGAGACCCAGTACTTC.

J is TRBJ2-2 and V is TRBV6-5; D uncertain. The CDR3 loop spans 12 amino acids. V was clipped by 6 bases and J by 4 bases, with 6 bases between them. Germline lookup yields CDR1 MNHEY and CDR2 SVGAGI. This chain's CDR3 is CASRESTGELFF. CDR3 coding DNA: TGTGCCAGCAGAGAGAGCACCGGGGAGCTGTTTTTT.

This chain joins TRBV6-1 and TRBJ2-7; a weak D match, TRBD1 (5 bases). CDR1 and CDR2 (germline): MNHNS, SASEGT. This CDR3 spans 15 amino acids. V was trimmed by 0 bases and J by 3 bases, leaving 12 bases between them. In DNA form, the CDR3 reads TGTGCCAGCAGTGAAGCGCAGGGTGTTAACTACGAGCAGTACTTC. It codes for CASSEAQGVNYEQYF.

The rearrangement joins TRBV5-1 to TRBJ2-3; TRBD2 matches 7 bases. The length of the CDR3 is 16 residues. Germline lookup yields CDR1 SGHRS and CDR2 YFSETQ. The J segment lost 1 base and the V segment lost 0 bases, leaving 5 bases of the junction unmatched. The CDR3, as DNA: TGCGCCAGCAGCTTGGCCGGGGGAGGGGGCACAGATACGCAGTATTTT. This gives the protein CASSLAGGGGTDTQYF.